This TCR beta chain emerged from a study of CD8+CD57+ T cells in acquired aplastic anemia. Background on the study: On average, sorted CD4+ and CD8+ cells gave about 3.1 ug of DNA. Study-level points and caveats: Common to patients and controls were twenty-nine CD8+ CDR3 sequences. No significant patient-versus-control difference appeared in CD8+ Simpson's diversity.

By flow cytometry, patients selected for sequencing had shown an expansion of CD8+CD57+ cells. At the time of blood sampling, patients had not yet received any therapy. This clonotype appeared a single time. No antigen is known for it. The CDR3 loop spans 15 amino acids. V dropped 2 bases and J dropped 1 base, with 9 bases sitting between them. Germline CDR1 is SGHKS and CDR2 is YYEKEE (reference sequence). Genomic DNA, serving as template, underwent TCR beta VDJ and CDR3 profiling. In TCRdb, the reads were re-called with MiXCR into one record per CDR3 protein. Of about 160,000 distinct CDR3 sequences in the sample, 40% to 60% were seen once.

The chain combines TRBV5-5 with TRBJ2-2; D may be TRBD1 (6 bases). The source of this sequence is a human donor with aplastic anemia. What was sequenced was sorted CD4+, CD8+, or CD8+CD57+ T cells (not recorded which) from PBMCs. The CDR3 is CASSLSDRNTGELFF. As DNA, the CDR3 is TGTGCCAGCAGCTTATCGGACAGGAACACCGGGGAGCTGTTTTTT.